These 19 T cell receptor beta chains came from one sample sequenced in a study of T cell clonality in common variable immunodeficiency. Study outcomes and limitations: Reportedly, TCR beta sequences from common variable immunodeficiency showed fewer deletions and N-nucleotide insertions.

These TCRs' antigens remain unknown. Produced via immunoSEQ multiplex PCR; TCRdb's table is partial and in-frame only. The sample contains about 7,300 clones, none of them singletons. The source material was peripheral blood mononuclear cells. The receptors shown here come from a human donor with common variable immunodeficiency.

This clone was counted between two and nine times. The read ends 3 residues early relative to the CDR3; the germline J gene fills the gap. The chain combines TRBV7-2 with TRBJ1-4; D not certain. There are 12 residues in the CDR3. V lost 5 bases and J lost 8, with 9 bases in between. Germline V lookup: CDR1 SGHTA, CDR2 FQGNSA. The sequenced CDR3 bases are TGTGCCAGCAGCCCTAATAACGAAAAA. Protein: CASSPNNEK. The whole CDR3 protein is CASSPNNEKLFF.

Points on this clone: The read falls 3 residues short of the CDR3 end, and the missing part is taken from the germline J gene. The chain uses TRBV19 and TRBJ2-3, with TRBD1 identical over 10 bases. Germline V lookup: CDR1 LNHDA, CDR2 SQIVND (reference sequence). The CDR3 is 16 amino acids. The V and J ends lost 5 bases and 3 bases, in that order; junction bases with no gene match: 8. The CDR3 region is CASSLGQGEGTDTQYF. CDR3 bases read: TGTGCCAGTAGTCTCGGACAGGGGGAAGGGACAGATACG. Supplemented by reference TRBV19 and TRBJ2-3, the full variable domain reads DGGITQSPKYLFRKEGQNVTLSCEQNLNHDAMYWYRQDPGQGLRLIYYSQIVNDFQKGDIAEGYSVSREKKESFPLTVTSAQKNPTAFYLCASSLGQGEGTDTQYFGPGTRLTVL.

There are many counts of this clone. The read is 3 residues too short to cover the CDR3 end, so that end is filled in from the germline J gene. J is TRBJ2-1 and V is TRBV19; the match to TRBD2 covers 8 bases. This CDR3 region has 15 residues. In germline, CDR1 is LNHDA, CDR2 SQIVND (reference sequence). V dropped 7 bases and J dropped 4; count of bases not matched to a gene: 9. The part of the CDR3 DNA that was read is TGTGCCAGTACCGCATCCAGCGGGAGATACAATGAG. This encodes CASTASSGRYNE. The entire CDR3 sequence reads CASTASSGRYNEQFF. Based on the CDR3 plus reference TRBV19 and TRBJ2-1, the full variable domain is DGGITQSPKYLFRKEGQNVTLSCEQNLNHDAMYWYRQDPGQGLRLIYYSQIVNDFQKGDIAEGYSVSREKKESFPLTVTSAQKNPTAFYLCASTASSGRYNEQFFGPGTRLTVL.

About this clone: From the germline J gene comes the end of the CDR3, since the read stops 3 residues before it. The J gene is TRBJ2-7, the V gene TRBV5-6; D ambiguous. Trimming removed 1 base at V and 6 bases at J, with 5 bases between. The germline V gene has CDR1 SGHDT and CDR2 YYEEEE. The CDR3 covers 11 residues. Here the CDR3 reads CASSLTSEQYF. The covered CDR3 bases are TGTGCCAGCAGCTTGACCAGCGAG.

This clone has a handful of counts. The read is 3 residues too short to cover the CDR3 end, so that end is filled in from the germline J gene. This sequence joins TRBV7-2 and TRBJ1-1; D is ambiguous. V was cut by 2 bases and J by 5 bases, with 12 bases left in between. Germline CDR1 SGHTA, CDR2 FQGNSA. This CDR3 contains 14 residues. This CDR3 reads CASSLSGFWTEAFF. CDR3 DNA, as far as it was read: TGTGCCAGCAGCTTATCGGGGTTCTGGACTGAA.

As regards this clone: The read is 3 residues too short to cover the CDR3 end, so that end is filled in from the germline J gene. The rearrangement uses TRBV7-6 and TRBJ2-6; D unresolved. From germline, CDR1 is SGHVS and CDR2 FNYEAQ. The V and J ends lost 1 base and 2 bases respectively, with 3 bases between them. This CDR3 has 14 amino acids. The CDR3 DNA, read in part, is TGTGCCAGCAGCTTAGGGCCTGGGGCCAACGTC. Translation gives CASSLGPGANV. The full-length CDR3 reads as CASSLGPGANVLTF. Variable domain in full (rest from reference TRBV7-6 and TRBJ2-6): GAGVSQSPRYKVTKRGQDVALRCDPISGHVSLYWYRQALGQGPEFLTYFNYEAQQDKSGLPNDRFSAERPEGSISTLTIQRTEQRDSAMYRCASSLGPGANVLTFGAGSRLTVL.

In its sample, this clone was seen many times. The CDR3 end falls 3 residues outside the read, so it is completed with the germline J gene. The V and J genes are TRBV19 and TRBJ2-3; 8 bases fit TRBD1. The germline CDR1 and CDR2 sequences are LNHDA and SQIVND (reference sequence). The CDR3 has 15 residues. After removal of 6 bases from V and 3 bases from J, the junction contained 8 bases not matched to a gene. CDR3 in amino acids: CASSKGTGLTDTQYF. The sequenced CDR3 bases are TGTGCCAGTAGCAAAGGGACAGGACTAACAGATACG.

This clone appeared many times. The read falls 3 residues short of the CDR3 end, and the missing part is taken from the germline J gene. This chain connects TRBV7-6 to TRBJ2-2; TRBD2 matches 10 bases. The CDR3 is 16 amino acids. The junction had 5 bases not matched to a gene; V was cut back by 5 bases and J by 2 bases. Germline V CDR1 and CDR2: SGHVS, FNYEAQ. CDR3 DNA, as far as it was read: TGTGCCAGCAGCCCTCTAGCGGGGGATAACACCGGGGAG. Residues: CASSPLAGDNTGE. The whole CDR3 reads CASSPLAGDNTGELFF.

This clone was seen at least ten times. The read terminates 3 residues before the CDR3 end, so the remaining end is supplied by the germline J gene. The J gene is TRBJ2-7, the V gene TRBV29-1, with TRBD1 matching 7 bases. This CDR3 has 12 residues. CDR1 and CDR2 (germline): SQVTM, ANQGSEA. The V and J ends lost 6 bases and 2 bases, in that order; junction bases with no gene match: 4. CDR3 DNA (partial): TGCAGCGTAAGGACAGGCGCCTACGAG. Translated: CSVRTGAYE. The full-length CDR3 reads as CSVRTGAYEQYF.

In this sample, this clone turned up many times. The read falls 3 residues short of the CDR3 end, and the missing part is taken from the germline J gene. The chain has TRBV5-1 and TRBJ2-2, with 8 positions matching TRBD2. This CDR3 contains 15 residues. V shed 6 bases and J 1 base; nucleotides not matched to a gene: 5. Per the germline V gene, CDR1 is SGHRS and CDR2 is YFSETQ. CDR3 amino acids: CASNPAGGNTGELFF. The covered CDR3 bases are TGCGCCAGCAATCCGGCGGGAGGGAACACCGGGGAG.

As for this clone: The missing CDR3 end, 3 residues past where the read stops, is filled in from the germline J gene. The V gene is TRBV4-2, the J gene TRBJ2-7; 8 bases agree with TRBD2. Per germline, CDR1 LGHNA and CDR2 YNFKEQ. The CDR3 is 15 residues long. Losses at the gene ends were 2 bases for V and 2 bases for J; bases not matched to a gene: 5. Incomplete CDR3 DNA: TGTGCCAGCAGCCAAAGTAGCGGGGCGGCCTACGAG. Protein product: CASSQSSGAAYE. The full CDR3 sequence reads CASSQSSGAAYEQYF.

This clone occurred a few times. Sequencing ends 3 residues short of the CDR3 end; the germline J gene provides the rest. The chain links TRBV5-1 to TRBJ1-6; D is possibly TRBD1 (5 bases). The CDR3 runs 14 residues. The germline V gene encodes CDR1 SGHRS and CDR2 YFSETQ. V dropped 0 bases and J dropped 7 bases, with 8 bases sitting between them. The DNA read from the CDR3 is TGCGCCAGCAGCTTGGGGACAACGAATTCACCC. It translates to CASSLGTTNSP. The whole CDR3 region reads CASSLGTTNSPLHF.

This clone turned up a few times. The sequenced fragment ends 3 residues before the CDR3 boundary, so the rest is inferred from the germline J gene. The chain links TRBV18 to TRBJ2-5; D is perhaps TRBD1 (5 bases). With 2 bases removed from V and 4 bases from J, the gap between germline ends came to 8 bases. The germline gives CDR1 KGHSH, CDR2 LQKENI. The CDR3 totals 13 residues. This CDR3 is CASSPARAETQYF. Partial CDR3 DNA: TGTGCCAGCTCACCAGCCAGGGCAGAGACC.

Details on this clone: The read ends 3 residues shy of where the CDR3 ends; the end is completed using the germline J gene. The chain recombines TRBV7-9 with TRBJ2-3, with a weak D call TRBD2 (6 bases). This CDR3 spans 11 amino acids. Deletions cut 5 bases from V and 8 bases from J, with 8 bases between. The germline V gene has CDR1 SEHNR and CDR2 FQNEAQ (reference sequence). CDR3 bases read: TGTGCCAGCAGCGTGGGACTTACG. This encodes CASSVGLT. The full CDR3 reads CASSVGLTQYF.

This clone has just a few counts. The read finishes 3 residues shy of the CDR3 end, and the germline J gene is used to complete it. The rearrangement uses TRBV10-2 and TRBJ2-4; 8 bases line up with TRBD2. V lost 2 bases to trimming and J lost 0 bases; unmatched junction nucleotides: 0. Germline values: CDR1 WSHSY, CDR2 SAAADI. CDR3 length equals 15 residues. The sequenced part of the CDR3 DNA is TGCGCCAGCAGTGAGCTAGCGGGAGCCAAAAACATT. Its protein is CASSELAGAKNI. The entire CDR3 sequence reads CASSELAGAKNIQYF.

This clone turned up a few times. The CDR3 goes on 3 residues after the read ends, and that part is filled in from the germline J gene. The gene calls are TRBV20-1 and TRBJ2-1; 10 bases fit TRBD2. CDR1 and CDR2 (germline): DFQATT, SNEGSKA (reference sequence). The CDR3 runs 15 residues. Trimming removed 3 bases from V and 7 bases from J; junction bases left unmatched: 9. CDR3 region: CSASGAGGPGNEQFF. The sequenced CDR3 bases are TGCAGTGCTAGTGGAGCGGGAGGGCCGGGAAATGAG.

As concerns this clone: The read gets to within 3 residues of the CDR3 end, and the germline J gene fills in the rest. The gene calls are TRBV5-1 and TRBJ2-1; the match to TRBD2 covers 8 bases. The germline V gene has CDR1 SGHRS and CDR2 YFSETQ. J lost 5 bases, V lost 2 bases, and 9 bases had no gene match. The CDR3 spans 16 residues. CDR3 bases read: TGCGCCAGCAGCTTTTGGAGACTAGCGTCCCACAATGAG. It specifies CASSFWRLASHNE. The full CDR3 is CASSFWRLASHNEQFF.

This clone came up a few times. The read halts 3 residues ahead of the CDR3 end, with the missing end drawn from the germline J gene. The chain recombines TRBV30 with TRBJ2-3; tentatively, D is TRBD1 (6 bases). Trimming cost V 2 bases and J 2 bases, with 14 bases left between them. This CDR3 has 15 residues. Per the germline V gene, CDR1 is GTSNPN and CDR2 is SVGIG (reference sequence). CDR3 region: CAWSHTQGFTDTQYF. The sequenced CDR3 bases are TGTGCCTGGAGTCATACCCAGGGGTTCACAGATACG.

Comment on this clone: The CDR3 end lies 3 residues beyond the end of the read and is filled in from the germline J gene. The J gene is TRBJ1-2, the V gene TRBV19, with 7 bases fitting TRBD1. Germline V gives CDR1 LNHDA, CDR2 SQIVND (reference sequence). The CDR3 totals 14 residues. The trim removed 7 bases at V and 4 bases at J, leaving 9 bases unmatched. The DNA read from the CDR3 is TGTGCCAGTACCCCGGACAGGAACCTCTATGGC. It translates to CASTPDRNLYG. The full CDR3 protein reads CASTPDRNLYGYTF. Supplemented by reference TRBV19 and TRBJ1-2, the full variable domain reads DGGITQSPKYLFRKEGQNVTLSCEQNLNHDAMYWYRQDPGQGLRLIYYSQIVNDFQKGDIAEGYSVSREKKESFPLTVTSAQKNPTAFYLCASTPDRNLYGYTFGSGTRLTVV.